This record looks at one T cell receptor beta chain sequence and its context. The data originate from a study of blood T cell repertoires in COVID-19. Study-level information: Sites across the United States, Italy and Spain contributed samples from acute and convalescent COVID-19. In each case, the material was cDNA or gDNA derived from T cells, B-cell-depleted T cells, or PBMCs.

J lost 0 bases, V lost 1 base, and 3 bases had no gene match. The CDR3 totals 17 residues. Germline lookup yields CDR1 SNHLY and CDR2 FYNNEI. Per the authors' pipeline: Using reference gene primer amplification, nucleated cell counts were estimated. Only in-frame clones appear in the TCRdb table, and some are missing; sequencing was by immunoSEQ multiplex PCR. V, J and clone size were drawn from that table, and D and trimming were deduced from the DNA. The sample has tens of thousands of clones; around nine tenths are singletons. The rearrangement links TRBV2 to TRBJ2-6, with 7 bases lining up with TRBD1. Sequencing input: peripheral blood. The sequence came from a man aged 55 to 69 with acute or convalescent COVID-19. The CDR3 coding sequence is TGTGCCAGCAGTGAAGGGACAGGACTCTCTGGGGCCAACGTCCTGACTTTC. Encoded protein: CASSEGTGLSGANVLTF.